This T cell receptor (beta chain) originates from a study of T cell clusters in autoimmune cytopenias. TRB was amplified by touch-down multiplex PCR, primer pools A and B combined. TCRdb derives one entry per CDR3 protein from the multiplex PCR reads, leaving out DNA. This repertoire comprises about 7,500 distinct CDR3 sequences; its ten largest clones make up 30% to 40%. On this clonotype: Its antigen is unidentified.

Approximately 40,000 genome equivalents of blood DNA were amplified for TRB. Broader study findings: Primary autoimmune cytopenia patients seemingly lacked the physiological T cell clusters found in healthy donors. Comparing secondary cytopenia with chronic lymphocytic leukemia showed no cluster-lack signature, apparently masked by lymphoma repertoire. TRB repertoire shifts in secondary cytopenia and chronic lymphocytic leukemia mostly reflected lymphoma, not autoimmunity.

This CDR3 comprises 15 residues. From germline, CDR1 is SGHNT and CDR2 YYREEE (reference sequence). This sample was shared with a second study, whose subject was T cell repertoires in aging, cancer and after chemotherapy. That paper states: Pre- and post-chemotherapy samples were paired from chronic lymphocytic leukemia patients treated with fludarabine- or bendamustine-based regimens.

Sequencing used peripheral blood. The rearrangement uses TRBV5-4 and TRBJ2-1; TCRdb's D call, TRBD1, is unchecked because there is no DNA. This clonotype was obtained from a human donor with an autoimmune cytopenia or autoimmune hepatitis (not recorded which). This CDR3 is CASSPDRANYNEQFF.